This TCR beta chain emerged from a study of T cell responses to AZD1222 COVID-19 vaccine (dated by TCRdb to about 2021). Background on the whole study: Because spike-specific TCR depth and breadth did not differ between the two schedules, AZD1222 recipients who got a second dose at roughly 4 weeks were pooled with those who got a second dose at roughly 12 weeks. A total of 230 to 250 trial participants underwent TCR sequencing, of whom nearly 210 received two doses of AZD1222 and about 25 received two doses of the MenACWY control vaccine. Trial participants were enrolled into age subgroups of 18-55, 56-69 and 70-plus years, which contained about 150, 28 and 57 TCR-sequenced participants, respectively.

In light of the paper, this sample's time point label describes: baseline before first vaccination. The vaccinee samples were drawn from two UK trials, COV001 and COV002, one of which was a single-blind randomized controlled phase 2/3 trial testing AZD1222 (ChAdOx1 nCoV-19) in healthy adults. For TCRbeta chain sequencing, PBMC samples from trial participants were taken at day 0 and at day 28 after the second dose. Points the paper makes about the study in general: Because no day 14 peak-response samples were available, the repertoires could be characterized only after the peak T cell response. Spike-specific TCR breadth and depth rose significantly after two AZD1222 doses compared with day 0 and with MenACWY recipients. In the small 56-69-year group, the increase in depth fell short of significance, most likely because of low power. Conclusions about previously exposed vaccinees were limited because only a handful of AZD1222 recipients were SARS-CoV-2 seropositive at baseline. Reportedly, almost half of the unique spike-specific TCRs recognized epitopes lying outside the regions that are mutated in the B.1.351 and B.1.1.7 variants. Most participants were white British and females outnumbered males, and the authors suggested that clonal diversity may have been underestimated. Vaccine-associated CD4 TCRs spanned the whole spike protein, with dominant responses in regions 160-218 and 743-854.

The germline V gene supplies CDR1 MDHEN and CDR2 SYDVKM. V is shortened by 7 bases, J by 4 bases, and the region joining them spans 8 bases. From cysteine to phenylalanine, the CDR3 is 11 amino acids long. CDR3 DNA is the only sequence kept; it has 33 bases, read in frame from the first base. The CDR3 regions of human TCRbeta chains were subjected to immunosequencing. Per the authors' processing: TCRs in the repertoires were compared against a reference library of SARS-CoV-2-specific TCRs that had been generated with the MIRA antigen-specificity platform. Breadth was defined as the fraction of unique TCRs that were SARS-CoV-2-associated. Depth was defined as the fraction of total T cells that were SARS-CoV-2-associated. Each spike-specific TCR was assigned to its reactive spike region and to a CD4 or CD8 class using the MIRA data. Log10-transformed breadth and depth values were compared by one-way ANOVA with Sidak's multiple comparisons tests. The source is immuneACCESS, and TCRdb retained only in-frame sequences with V and J called. Part of the clones is not carried over; for the studies checked, unresolved V genes explain less than half of this, and the remainder is unexplained. The V and J calls and clone size were taken over from that table, and D and trimming were inferred from the DNA. The sample table holds 200,000 or so clones, of which 90% to 95% were seen once. The ten largest account for roughly 9.8% of the sample.

Comment on this clone: No cognate antigen has been identified for it. No clone much larger than this one lies a single base away; base qualities are absent.

The sequence joins TRBV28 to TRBJ2-7; the D segment cannot be called with confidence. Sequencing used peripheral blood, obtained on day 0 of AZD1222 vaccination. The receptor was derived from an adult in good health. CDR3 loop: CASNVGYEQYF. The nucleotide sequence reads TGTGCCAGCAATGTCGGGTACGAGCAGTACTTC.